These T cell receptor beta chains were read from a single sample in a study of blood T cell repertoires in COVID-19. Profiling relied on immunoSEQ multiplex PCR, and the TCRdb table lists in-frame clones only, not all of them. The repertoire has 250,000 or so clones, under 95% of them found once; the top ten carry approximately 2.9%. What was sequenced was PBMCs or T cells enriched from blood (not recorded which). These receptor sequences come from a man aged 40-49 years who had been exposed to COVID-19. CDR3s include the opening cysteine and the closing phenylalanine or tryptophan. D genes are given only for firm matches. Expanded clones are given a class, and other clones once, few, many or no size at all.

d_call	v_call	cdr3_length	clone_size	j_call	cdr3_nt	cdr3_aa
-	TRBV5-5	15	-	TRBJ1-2	TGTGCCAGCAGCTTACAGGGTTTCGCGTACTATGGCTACACCTTC	CASSLQGFAYYGYTF
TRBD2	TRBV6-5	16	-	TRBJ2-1	TGTGCCAGCAGGTACATAGCGGGCGCCTCCTACAATGAGCAGTTCTTC	CASRYIAGASYNEQFF
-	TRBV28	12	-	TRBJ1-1	TGTGCCAGCACAGGCCTGAACACTGAAGCTTTCTTT	CASTGLNTEAFF
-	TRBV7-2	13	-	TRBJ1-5	TGTGCCAGCAGTCCCCGTCTCAATCAGCCCCAGCATTTT	CASSPRLNQPQHF
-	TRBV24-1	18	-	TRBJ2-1	TGTGCCACCAGTGATCCATTCGTGCGCGGGGATCGCTACAATGAGCAGTTCTTC	CATSDPFVRGDRYNEQFF
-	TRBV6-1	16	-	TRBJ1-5	TGTGCCAGCAGTGACCAAAGGGGGTATAGCAATCAGCCCCAGCATTTT	CASSDQRGYSNQPQHF
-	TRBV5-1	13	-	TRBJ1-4	TGCGCCAGCAGCTTGGCTAGCAACGAAAAACTGTTTTTT	CASSLASNEKLFF
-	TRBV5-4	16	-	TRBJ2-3	TGTGCCAGCAGCTTTAGACTAGGCTTAAGCACAGATACGCAGTATTTT	CASSFRLGLSTDTQYF
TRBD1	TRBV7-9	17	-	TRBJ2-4	TGTGCCAGCAGCGCCTATACAGGGGTTGCAGCCAAAAACATTCAGTACTTC	CASSAYTGVAAKNIQYF
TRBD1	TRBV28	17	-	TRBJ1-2	TGTGCCAGCAGCTTCTTGGGGACAGGGGAAGGTCTGGGTGGCTACACCTTC	CASSFLGTGEGLGGYTF
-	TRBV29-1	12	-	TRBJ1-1	TGCAGCGTAGGGGTTCCTCGGTCTGAAGCTTTCTTT	CSVGVPRSEAFF
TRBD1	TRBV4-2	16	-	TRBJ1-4	TGTGCCAGCAGCCAAGACCCGACAGGGGCCGGGGAAAAACTGTTTTTT	CASSQDPTGAGEKLFF
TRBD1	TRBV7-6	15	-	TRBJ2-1	TGTGCCAGCAGCATGGACAGGGGGCGTAGTAATGAGCAGTTCTTC	CASSMDRGRSNEQFF
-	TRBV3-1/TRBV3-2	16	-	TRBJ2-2	TGTGCCAGCAGCCAAGGAGACAGGGGAGGGACCGGGGAGCTGTTTTTT	CASSQGDRGGTGELFF
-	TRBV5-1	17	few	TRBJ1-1	TGCGCCAGCAGCTTGGGTCTAGCGGCCGCCTCAGGGGCTGAAGCTTTCTTT	CASSLGLAAASGAEAFF
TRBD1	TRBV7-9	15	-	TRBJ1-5	TGTGCCGAACGACAGGGGGAAGTTGGCAATCAGCCCCAGCATTTT	CAERQGEVGNQPQHF
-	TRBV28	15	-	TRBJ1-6	TGTGCCAGCAGTTCGGGAGTCGGACCTAGTTCACCCCTCCACTTT	CASSSGVGPSSPLHF
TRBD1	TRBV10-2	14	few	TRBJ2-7	TGCGCCAGCTCATTGGCAGGGGGCTCCTACGAGCAGTACTTC	CASSLAGGSYEQYF
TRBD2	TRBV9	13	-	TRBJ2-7	TGTGCCAGCAGCGTTGGGACTAGCGGGAGTAGGTACTTC	CASSVGTSGSRYF
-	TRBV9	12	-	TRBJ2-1	TGTGCCAGCAGCGTAGGCCGCGATGAGCAGTTCTTC	CASSVGRDEQFF
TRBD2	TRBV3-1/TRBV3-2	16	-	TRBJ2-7	TGTGCCAGCAGCCAAACGGGACTAGCGGGACGGGACGAGCAGTACTTC	CASSQTGLAGRDEQYF
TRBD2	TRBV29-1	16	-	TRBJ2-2	TGCAGCGTTGAAGTCTATGGGAGGGGAAACACCGGGGAGCTGTTTTTT	CSVEVYGRGNTGELFF
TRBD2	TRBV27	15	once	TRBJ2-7	TGTGCCAGCAGTTCCTGGACTAGCGGGGACGACGAGCAGTACTTC	CASSSWTSGDDEQYF
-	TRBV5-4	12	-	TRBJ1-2	TGTGCCAGCAGCTTCTCCGTTCTTGGCTACACCTTC	CASSFSVLGYTF